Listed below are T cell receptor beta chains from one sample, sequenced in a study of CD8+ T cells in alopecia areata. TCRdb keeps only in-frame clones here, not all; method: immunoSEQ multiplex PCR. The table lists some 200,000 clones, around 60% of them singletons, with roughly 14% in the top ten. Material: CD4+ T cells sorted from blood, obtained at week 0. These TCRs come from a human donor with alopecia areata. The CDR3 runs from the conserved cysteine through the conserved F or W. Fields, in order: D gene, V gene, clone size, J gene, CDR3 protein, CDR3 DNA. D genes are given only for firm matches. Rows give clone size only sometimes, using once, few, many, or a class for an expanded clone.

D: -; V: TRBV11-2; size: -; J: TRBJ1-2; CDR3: CASSLVEGYGYTF; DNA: TGTGCCAGCAGCTTAGTGGAGGGATATGGCTACACCTTC
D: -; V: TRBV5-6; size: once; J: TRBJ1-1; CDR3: CASSRGAGNTEAFF; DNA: TGTGCCAGCAGCCGCGGAGCCGGTAACACTGAAGCTTTCTTT
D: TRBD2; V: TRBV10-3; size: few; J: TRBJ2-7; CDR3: CAISESPGLAGPYEQYF; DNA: TGTGCCATCAGTGAGTCCCCTGGGCTAGCGGGCCCCTACGAGCAGTACTTC
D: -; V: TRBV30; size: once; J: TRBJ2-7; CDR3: CAWSVPGTTPYEQYF; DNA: TGTGCCTGGAGTGTACCGGGTACCACACCATACGAGCAGTACTTC
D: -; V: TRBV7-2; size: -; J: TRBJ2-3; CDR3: CASGGRSTDTQYF; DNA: TGTGCCAGCGGGGGCCGAAGCACAGATACGCAGTATTTT
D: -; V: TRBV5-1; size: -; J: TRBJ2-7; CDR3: CASSPTGSYEQYF; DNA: TGCGCCAGCAGCCCTACAGGGTCCTACGAGCAGTACTTC
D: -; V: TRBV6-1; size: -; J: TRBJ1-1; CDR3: CASSDQKNTEAFF; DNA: TGTGCCAGCAGTGACCAGAAGAACACTGAAGCTTTCTTT
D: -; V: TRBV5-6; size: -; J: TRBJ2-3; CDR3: CASSLGLTSTDTQYF; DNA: TGTGCCAGCAGCTTGGGACTTACTAGCACAGATACGCAGTATTTT
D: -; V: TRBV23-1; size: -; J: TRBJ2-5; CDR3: CASSQLHSETVEGGTQYF; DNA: TGCGCCAGCAGTCAATTACATTCCGAGACAGTCGAAGGAGGGACCCAGTACTTC
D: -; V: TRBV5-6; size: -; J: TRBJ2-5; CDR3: CASSLGGGQETQYF; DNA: TGTGCCAGCAGCTTGGGAGGGGGCCAAGAGACCCAGTACTTC
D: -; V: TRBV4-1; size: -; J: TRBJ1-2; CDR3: CASSQGRRTGYGYTF; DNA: TGCGCCAGCAGCCAAGGTCGGCGGACGGGCTATGGCTACACCTTC
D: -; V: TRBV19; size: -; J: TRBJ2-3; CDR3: CASSIGDTQYF; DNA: TGTGCCAGTAGTATTGGCGATACGCAGTATTTT
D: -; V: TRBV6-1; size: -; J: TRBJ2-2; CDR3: CASSENFVWRNTGELFF; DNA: TGTGCCAGCAGTGAAAATTTCGTCTGGCGGAACACCGGGGAGCTGTTTTTT
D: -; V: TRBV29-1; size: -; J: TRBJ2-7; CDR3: CSVGGRTKAYEQYF; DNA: TGCAGCGTTGGGGGACGGACTAAGGCCTACGAGCAGTACTTC
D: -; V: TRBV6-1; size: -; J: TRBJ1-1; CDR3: CASSPMNTEAFF; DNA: TGTGCCAGCAGTCCTATGAACACTGAAGCTTTCTTT
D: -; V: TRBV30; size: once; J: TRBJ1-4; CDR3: CAWSVNSGEKLFF; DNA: TGTGCCTGGAGTGTTAACTCGGGGGAAAAACTGTTTTTT
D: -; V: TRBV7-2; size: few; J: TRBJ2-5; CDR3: CASSQDPGETQYF; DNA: TGTGCCAGCAGCCAAGACCCCGGAGAGACCCAGTACTTC
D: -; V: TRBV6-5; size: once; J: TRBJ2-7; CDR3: CASLRDSSGEQYF; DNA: TGTGCCAGCCTCCGGGACAGTAGCGGCGAGCAGTACTTC
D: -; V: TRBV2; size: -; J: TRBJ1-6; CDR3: CASRGIGRENSPLHF; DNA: TGTGCCAGCAGGGGGATAGGCAGAGAAAATTCACCCCTCCACTTT
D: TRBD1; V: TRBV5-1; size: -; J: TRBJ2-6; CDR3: CASSPSGTVVSGANVLTF; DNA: TGCGCCAGCAGTCCCTCCGGGACAGTGGTCTCTGGGGCCAACGTCCTGACTTTC